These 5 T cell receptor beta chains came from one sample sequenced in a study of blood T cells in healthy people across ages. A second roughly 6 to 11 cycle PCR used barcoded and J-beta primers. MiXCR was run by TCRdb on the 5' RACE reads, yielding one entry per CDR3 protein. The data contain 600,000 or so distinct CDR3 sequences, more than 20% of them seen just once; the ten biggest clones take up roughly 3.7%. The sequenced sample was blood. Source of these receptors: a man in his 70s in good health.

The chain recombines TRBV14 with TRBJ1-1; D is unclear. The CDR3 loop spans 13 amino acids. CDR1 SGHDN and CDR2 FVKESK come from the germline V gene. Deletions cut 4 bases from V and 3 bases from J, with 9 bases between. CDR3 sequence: CASSPYPDTEAFF. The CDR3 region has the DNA TGTGCCAGCAGCCCCTACCCAGACACTGAAGCTTTCTTT.

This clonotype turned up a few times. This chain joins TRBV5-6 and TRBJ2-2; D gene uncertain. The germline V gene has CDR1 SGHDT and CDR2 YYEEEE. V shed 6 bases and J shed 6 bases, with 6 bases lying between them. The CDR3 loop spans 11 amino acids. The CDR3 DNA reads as TGTGCCAGCAATGGCGCCGGGGAGCTGTTTTTT. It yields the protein CASNGAGELFF.

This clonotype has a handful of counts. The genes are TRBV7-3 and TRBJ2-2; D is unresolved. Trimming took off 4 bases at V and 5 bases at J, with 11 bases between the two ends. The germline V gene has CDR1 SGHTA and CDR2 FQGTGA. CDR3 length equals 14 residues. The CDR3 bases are TGTGCCAGCAGCTCAGGACGGGCTACCGGGGAGCTGTTTTTT. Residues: CASSSGRATGELFF.

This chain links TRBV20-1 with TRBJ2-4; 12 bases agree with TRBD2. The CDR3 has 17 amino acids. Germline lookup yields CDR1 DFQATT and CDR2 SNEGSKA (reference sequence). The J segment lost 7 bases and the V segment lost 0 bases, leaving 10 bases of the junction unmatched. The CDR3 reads CSAREWASGRARNIQYF. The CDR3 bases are TGCAGTGCTAGAGAGTGGGCTAGCGGGAGGGCCAGGAACATTCAGTACTTC.

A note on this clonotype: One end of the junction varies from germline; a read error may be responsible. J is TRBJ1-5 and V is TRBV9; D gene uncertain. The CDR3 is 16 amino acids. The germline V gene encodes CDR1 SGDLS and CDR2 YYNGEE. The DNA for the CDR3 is TGCGCCAGCAGCGACCCTCGTGTCTCGGGCAATCAGCCCCAGCATTTT. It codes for CASSDPRVSGNQPQHF.